This T cell receptor (beta chain) was identified during a study of blood T cell repertoires in COVID-19. Enrollment of patients from Seattle took place during active infection, with longitudinal follow-up. This CDR3 is 11 amino acids long. V lost 5 bases and J 9 bases, leaving 8 bases between the germline ends. The V gene's germline CDR1 is KGHDR and CDR2 SFDVKD. TCRdb's copy holds only in-frame clones and misses some; the assay was immunoSEQ multiplex PCR. The sample has 250,000 to 300,000 clones; approximately 86% are singletons. The sequence was obtained from a woman in her 70s with COVID-19, enrolled during active disease. What was sequenced was peripheral blood. The chain is built from TRBV24-1 and TRBJ2-3; TRBD1 is a possible D gene (6 bases). CDR3 in amino acids: CATSVQGTQYF. CDR3 sequence (DNA): TGTGCCACCAGTGTTCAGGGGACGCAGTATTTT.